A selection of T cell receptor beta chains follows, all from one sample in a study of blood T cell repertoires in COVID-19. Assay: immunoSEQ multiplex PCR; the TCRdb copy retains only in-frame clones and omits some. The data show some 200,000 clones, 85% to 90% seen once. The sequenced sample consisted of peripheral blood. The receptor set was obtained from an elderly man with acute or convalescent COVID-19. Each CDR3 is given with its conserved first and last residue. The D gene is left open where the match is weak. Clone size is given for some rows only: seen once, a few or many times, or a class if the clone is expanded.

v_gene	j_gene	abundance	d_gene	CDR3nt	CDR3aa
TRBV6-2/TRBV6-3	TRBJ1-5	.	.	TGTGCCAGCAGTGGGGGAGGGCCCCAGCATTTT	CASSGGGPQHF
TRBV5-1	TRBJ2-1	.	TRBD2	TGCGCCAGCAGCCGCTTAGCGGGAGTTAACAATGAGCAGTTCTTC	CASSRLAGVNNEQFF
TRBV11-2	TRBJ2-1	.	TRBD2	TGTGCCAGCAGCCAAGTGGGCGGGAGAGGCTCCTACAATGAGCAGTTCTTC	CASSQVGGRGSYNEQFF
TRBV6-5	TRBJ1-1	.	.	TGTGCCAGCAGTTACTCAGGCGGGGGGAAGAACACTGAAGCTTTCTTT	CASSYSGGGKNTEAFF
TRBV5-4	TRBJ2-7	.	.	TGTGCCAGCAGTTCACCAGGGTCCACCTCCTACGAGCAGTACTTC	CASSSPGSTSYEQYF
TRBV3-1/TRBV3-2	TRBJ1-2	.	TRBD1	TGTGCCAGCAGCCAAACAGGGGCGCGATTAGGTTATGGCTACACCTTC	CASSQTGARLGYGYTF
TRBV7-2	TRBJ2-4	.	TRBD2	TGTGCCAGCAGCCTCTTTAGTCGCAAAGCGGGATCCAAAAACATTCAGTACTTC	CASSLFSRKAGSKNIQYF
TRBV19	TRBJ1-1	once	.	TGTGCCAGTAGGGGAGAGGTCAACACTGAAGCTTTCTTT	CASRGEVNTEAFF
TRBV18	TRBJ1-5	.	TRBD1	TGTGCCAGCTCACCACAGTATCGACAGGGCGATCAGCCCCAGCATTTT	CASSPQYRQGDQPQHF
TRBV25-1	TRBJ2-1	.	.	TGTGCCAGCAGTTCTTCCGTAGCGACTCCTGAGCAGTTCTTC	CASSSSVATPEQFF
TRBV28	TRBJ1-2	.	.	TGTGCCAGCAGTTTCTCCGGCTATGGCTACACCTTC	CASSFSGYGYTF
TRBV19	TRBJ2-1	.	TRBD2	TGTGCCAGTAGTATCGCCGGGACTAGCAATGAGCAGTTCTTC	CASSIAGTSNEQFF
TRBV5-1	TRBJ2-1	.	.	TGCGCCAGCAGCCCAGGGAGGAGCTCCTACAATGAGCAGTTCTTC	CASSPGRSSYNEQFF
TRBV29-1	TRBJ2-1	.	TRBD1	TGCAGCGTTCTCCGGGACAGGGAGGACAATGAGCAGTTCTTC	CSVLRDREDNEQFF
TRBV6-5	TRBJ1-1	.	.	TGTGCCAGCAGAAAACAGGGTATGAACACTGAAGCTTTCTTT	CASRKQGMNTEAFF
TRBV5-6	TRBJ1-2	.	TRBD1	TGTGCCAGCAGCACGGGGACAGGGGGAATGAGTGGCTACACCTTC	CASSTGTGGMSGYTF
TRBV18	TRBJ1-2	few	TRBD1	TGTGCCAGCTCCGCGGACAGGGACTATGGCTACACCTTC	CASSADRDYGYTF
TRBV18	TRBJ2-7	few	TRBD1	TGTGCCAGCTCACCAGGACAGGTTGACTACGAGCAGTACTTC	CASSPGQVDYEQYF
TRBV30	TRBJ2-2	.	.	TGTGCCTGGAGTAGGCTAGTAGCAACCGGGGAGCTGTTTTTT	CAWSRLVATGELFF
TRBV19	TRBJ2-1	.	.	TGTGCCAGTAGTATAATGGGGGGCAATGAGCAGTTCTTC	CASSIMGGNEQFF
TRBV19	TRBJ1-2	.	.	TGTGCCAGTAGTATACAGGCCGACTATCGCGGCTACACCTTC	CASSIQADYRGYTF
TRBV19	TRBJ1-6	few	TRBD1	TGTGCCAGTAGTGTCGGACAGGAGATCAATTCACCCCTCCACTTT	CASSVGQEINSPLHF
TRBV7-2	TRBJ2-1	.	.	TGTGCCAGCACCCCATGGCCCTCCTACAATGAGCAGTTCTTC	CASTPWPSYNEQFF
TRBV20-1	TRBJ2-1	.	.	TGCAGTGCTAGCGACAGATATGAGCAGTTCTTC	CSASDRYEQFF
TRBV6-5	TRBJ2-2	.	TRBD1	TGTGCCAGCAGAACCCAGGGGGCCGGGGAGCTGTTTTTT	CASRTQGAGELFF
TRBV28	TRBJ1-2	.	TRBD1	TGTGCCAGCAGTTCTTATGGCGTCAACAGGGGAGGCTATGGCTACACCTTC	CASSSYGVNRGGYGYTF
TRBV11-2	TRBJ1-6	.	TRBD1	TGTGCCAGCAGCGTGGACAGGGAGAGGTCACCCCTCCACTTT	CASSVDRERSPLHF
TRBV2	TRBJ2-7	.	TRBD1	TGTGCCAGCAGGGGAGACAGGGGCCCGGAGTACTTC	CASRGDRGPEYF
TRBV7-2	TRBJ2-2	.	TRBD2	TGTGCCAGCAGCGTCCCGGGACTATCTTCCGGGGAGCTGTTTTTT	CASSVPGLSSGELFF
TRBV2	TRBJ2-1	.	TRBD2	TGTGCCAGCAAGGTAGCGGGAGGTCCCTACAATGAGCAGTTCTTC	CASKVAGGPYNEQFF
TRBV4-1	TRBJ2-1	.	TRBD2	TGCGCCAGCAGCCAGGGCGGGCTAGCGGGAGCGAATGAGCAGTTCTTC	CASSQGGLAGANEQFF
TRBV10-1	TRBJ2-7	.	.	TGCGCCAGCAGTGACGGCGGGACGGGCTACTACGAGCAGTACTTC	CASSDGGTGYYEQYF
TRBV24-1	TRBJ2-5	.	TRBD1	TGTGCCACCAGTGATAGACAGGGGGTCGAGACCCAGTACTTC	CATSDRQGVETQYF
TRBV19	TRBJ1-1	.	.	TGTGCCAGTAGTATGGGGGGATTGAACACTGAAGCTTTCTTT	CASSMGGLNTEAFF
TRBV2	TRBJ2-1	.	TRBD1	TGTGCCAGCAGTGACTGGGCCGCACAGGGGCGGTTCTTC	CASSDWAAQGRFF
TRBV11-3	TRBJ2-1	.	TRBD1	TGTGCCAGCAGCACGGACAGGGGCTCCTACAATGAGCAGTTCTTC	CASSTDRGSYNEQFF
TRBV5-8	TRBJ1-5	.	TRBD1	TGTGCCAGCAGCTTGGGACAGGGGGATCAGCCCCAGCATTTT	CASSLGQGDQPQHF
TRBV7-9	TRBJ2-1	.	TRBD2	TGTGCCAGCAGCCAGACTAGCGGGAGGGGTTACTCCTACAATGAGCAGTTCTTC	CASSQTSGRGYSYNEQFF
TRBV7-9	TRBJ2-2	.	TRBD2	TGTGCCAGCAGCTTTAGGACTAGCGGGAACACCGGGGAGCTGTTTTTT	CASSFRTSGNTGELFF
TRBV19	TRBJ2-5	.	TRBD2	TGTGCCAGTACCCCGGGACTAGCGGGTCCGGGTCGGGAGACCCAGTACTTC	CASTPGLAGPGRETQYF